This is a list of T cell receptor beta chains from one sample in a study of blood T cell repertoires in COVID-19. Generated by immunoSEQ multiplex PCR, the TCRdb table keeps only in-frame clones and is missing some. The sample shows hundreds of thousands of clones, about 90% of them seen only once. The sample taken for sequencing was peripheral blood. Receptors were obtained from a woman between 25 and 40 years old with COVID-19, enrolled during active disease. CDR3s include the opening cysteine and the closing phenylalanine or tryptophan. Fields, in order: V gene, J gene, D gene, clone size, CDR3 DNA, CDR3 protein. The D gene is left open where the match is weak. The size of a clone is reported for some rows only, either as once, few or many, or as a class for expanded clones.

TRBV19	TRBJ1-2	TRBD1	-	TGTGCCAGTAGTCAACAGGGGGATAACTATGGCTACACCTTC	CASSQQGDNYGYTF
TRBV7-2	TRBJ2-2	-	few	TGTGCCAGCACCCCTTTGGCTGGGGGCGAAACCGGGGAGCTGTTTTTT	CASTPLAGGETGELFF
TRBV28	TRBJ1-2	-	-	TGTGCCAGCAGTCTCGGGTCCTACCGGTTCGCTAACTATGGCTACACCTTC	CASSLGSYRFANYGYTF
TRBV13	TRBJ1-4	TRBD1	-	TGTGCCAGCAGCTTAGGAGGGACAGGAAATGAAAAACTGTTTTTT	CASSLGGTGNEKLFF
TRBV30	TRBJ1-3	TRBD1	few	TGTGCCTGGAGTCCAACCGGGACAGGCGTACTAAACTCTGGAAACACCATATATTTT	CAWSPTGTGVLNSGNTIYF
TRBV2	TRBJ1-1	-	-	TGTGCCAGCAGTGACACGGTGAACACTGAAGCTTTCTTT	CASSDTVNTEAFF
TRBV10-3	TRBJ2-1	-	-	TGTGCCATCAGCACCGCCTTCGGCGGACTCAATGAGCAGTTCTTC	CAISTAFGGLNEQFF
TRBV3-1/TRBV3-2	TRBJ2-7	TRBD1	-	TGTGCCAGCAGCCGGGACAGGGACTACGAGCAGTACTTC	CASSRDRDYEQYF
TRBV6-5	TRBJ2-5	-	-	TGTGCCAGCAGTTACTATAAGGAGAGGGCCGGGGAGACCCAGTACTTC	CASSYYKERAGETQYF
TRBV18	TRBJ1-1	-	-	TGTGCCAGCTCACACACCGAGAACACTGAAGCTTTCTTT	CASSHTENTEAFF
TRBV7-9	TRBJ1-1	TRBD1	-	TGTGCCAGCAGCCAACCTGCCGGGACAGGGCAGAACACTGAAGCTTTCTTT	CASSQPAGTGQNTEAFF
TRBV12-3/TRBV12-4	TRBJ1-2	-	-	TGTGCCAGCAGTTTGCAGAACTATGGCTACACCTTC	CASSLQNYGYTF
TRBV5-1	TRBJ2-5	-	-	TGCGCCAGCAGCTTGTACGGCGGGGACTCCGGGCAAGAGACCCAGTACTTC	CASSLYGGDSGQETQYF
TRBV28	TRBJ1-5	-	once	TGTGCCAGCAGTTTATTCTACGGTATTAACAATCAGCCCCAGCATTTT	CASSLFYGINNQPQHF
TRBV5-4	TRBJ2-3	TRBD1	-	TGTGCCAGCAGAGAAGGGACAGGGGGGGATACGCAGTATTTT	CASREGTGGDTQYF
TRBV5-4	TRBJ2-1	TRBD2	-	TGTGCCAGCAGCTCTGATGAAGGACTAGTCTCCTACAATGAGCAGTTCTTC	CASSSDEGLVSYNEQFF
TRBV25-1	TRBJ2-5	TRBD1	-	TGTGCCAGCAGTCCCGGACAGGGATTGTCCCAAGAGACCCAGTACTTC	CASSPGQGLSQETQYF
TRBV19	TRBJ2-1	TRBD2	once	TGTGCCAGTAGTATAGTGGGTAGCGGGAGCCTGAGGTATATTAACAATGAGCAGTTCTTC	CASSIVGSGSLRYINNEQFF
TRBV20-1	TRBJ2-3	TRBD2	-	TGCAGTGCTAGTGGACTAGCGGAGACAGATACGCAGTATTTT	CSASGLAETDTQYF
TRBV9	TRBJ1-2	TRBD1	-	TGTGCCAGCAGCGTCCCGGGCAGGGGGCATGGCTACACCTTC	CASSVPGRGHGYTF
TRBV6-2/TRBV6-3	TRBJ2-1	TRBD2	-	TGTGCCAGCAGTTACCTAGACGAGGGGACTAGCGGCTCCTACAATGAGCAGTTCTTC	CASSYLDEGTSGSYNEQFF
TRBV4-1	TRBJ2-5	TRBD2	once	TGCGCCAGCAGCCAACTGACTAGCGGGAGAGTAAGACAAGAGACCCAGTACTTC	CASSQLTSGRVRQETQYF
TRBV7-2	TRBJ2-1	-	-	TGTGCCAGCAGCTTAGCGTCGGGGAGGTACAATGAGCAGTTCTTC	CASSLASGRYNEQFF
TRBV5-1	TRBJ2-7	-	once	TGCGCCAGCAGCTTGGGGTTACAAAACGAGCAGTACTTC	CASSLGLQNEQYF
TRBV19	TRBJ1-4	-	-	TGTGCCAGTAGTATAGGAGGTTCTAATGAAAAACTGTTTTTT	CASSIGGSNEKLFF
TRBV6-2/TRBV6-3	TRBJ2-5	-	once	TGTGCCAGCAGTTACCTGGGCCCAGGGGCCCAGTACTTC	CASSYLGPGAQYF
TRBV3-1/TRBV3-2	TRBJ1-2	-	-	TGTGCCAGCAGCCAAGATACCGACAGTCACTATGGCTACACCTTC	CASSQDTDSHYGYTF
TRBV2	TRBJ2-2	TRBD2	once	TGTGCCAGCAGTGGCCTGGCGGGAGGTTTTCACACCGGGGAGCTGTTTTTT	CASSGLAGGFHTGELFF
TRBV16	TRBJ2-2	-	-	TGTGCCAGCAGCCCCCGTCACGTGGAGAGTGCCGGGGAGCTGTTTTTT	CASSPRHVESAGELFF
TRBV4-2	TRBJ2-3	TRBD2	-	TGTGCCAGCAGCCAAGATCGACTAGCGGGGGGGCAAGATACGCAGTATTTT	CASSQDRLAGGQDTQYF
TRBV7-2	TRBJ2-5	TRBD1	-	TGTGCCAGCAGCTCCAGGGACAGTAAAGAGACCCAGTACTTC	CASSSRDSKETQYF
TRBV2	TRBJ1-1	-	-	TGTGCCAGCACCCGGACAGACTTGAACACTGAAGCTTTCTTT	CASTRTDLNTEAFF
TRBV28	TRBJ2-1	-	-	TGTGCCAGCAGTTTAGGCAGGGTTAAGGGTAATGAGCAGTTCTTC	CASSLGRVKGNEQFF
TRBV28	TRBJ2-2	-	-	TGTGCCAGCGCAGAACCGAACACCGGGGAGCTGTTTTTT	CASAEPNTGELFF
TRBV6-6	TRBJ2-7	-	-	TGTGCCAGCACTCGATTTCGGACACAGGGTACCTACGAGCAGTACTTC	CASTRFRTQGTYEQYF
TRBV5-1	TRBJ2-5	TRBD1	-	TGCGCCAGCAGCTTGAGACAGGGCTTAGGAGAGACCCAGTACTTC	CASSLRQGLGETQYF
TRBV11-3	TRBJ2-1	-	once	TGTGCCAGCAGCTACTTGGGGACACAGTCCTACAATGAGCAGTTCTTC	CASSYLGTQSYNEQFF
TRBV28	TRBJ2-3	TRBD2	few	TGTGCCAGCAGCCTCCTTCGCGGGGGGGCTGGGGATACGCAGTATTTT	CASSLLRGGAGDTQYF
TRBV18	TRBJ1-2	TRBD1	-	TGTGCCAGCTCACCACTGGGACAGGCCTACTATGGCTACACCTTC	CASSPLGQAYYGYTF
TRBV5-5	TRBJ1-1	-	-	TGTGCCAGCAGCTTCGCTTCACAGGGTGGGACTGAAGCTTTCTTT	CASSFASQGGTEAFF
TRBV4-1	TRBJ2-3	-	-	TGCGCCAGCAGCCAAGACCCAGGGCGGGGTGATACGCAGTATTTT	CASSQDPGRGDTQYF
TRBV23-1	TRBJ1-1	TRBD1	-	TGCGCCAGCAGTCAACAACAGGGGTTGTTTGGGAACACTGAAGCTTTCTTT	CASSQQQGLFGNTEAFF
TRBV4-3	TRBJ2-3	-	-	TGCGCCAGCAGCGGGGACTGGGGGTCCGATACGCAGTATTTT	CASSGDWGSDTQYF
TRBV9	TRBJ2-1	TRBD1	once	TGTGCCAGCAGCAAGGAACAGGGGGCCTACAATGAGCAGTTCTTC	CASSKEQGAYNEQFF
TRBV6-2/TRBV6-3	TRBJ1-1	-	-	TGTGCCAGCAGCGACAGTTACGAAGCTTTCTTT	CASSDSYEAFF
TRBV7-9	TRBJ1-6	-	-	TGTGCCAGCAGCTCGGAAACCGGGACTTTTTCACCCCTCCACTTT	CASSSETGTFSPLHF
TRBV10-1	TRBJ2-2	TRBD2	-	TGCGCCAGCAGTGGAGTTCCTAGCGGGAGGAACACCGGGGAGCTGTTTTTT	CASSGVPSGRNTGELFF
TRBV15	TRBJ1-1	-	-	TGTGCCACCAGCAGAGGTCCCCAGAACACTGAAGCTTTCTTT	CATSRGPQNTEAFF
TRBV9	TRBJ2-1	TRBD2	-	TGTGCCAGCAGCGGCGGACTAGCGGGAGTTCTACATTACAATGAGCAGTTCTTC	CASSGGLAGVLHYNEQFF
TRBV19	TRBJ2-5	TRBD1	-	TGTGCCAGTGAGGCTGGGACAGGACAACAAGAGACCCAGTACTTC	CASEAGTGQQETQYF
TRBV7-8	TRBJ1-2	TRBD1	-	TGTGCCAGCAGCTTAGCGGGGGACAGGGGCTATGGCTACACCTTC	CASSLAGDRGYGYTF
TRBV18	TRBJ1-3	-	-	TGTGCCAGCTCCCCACCGCAGGTCTCTGGAAACACCATATATTTT	CASSPPQVSGNTIYF
TRBV11-3	TRBJ2-1	-	-	TGTGCCAGCAGCTTAGGGTCGAGTTCCGGTGAGCAGTTCTTC	CASSLGSSSGEQFF
TRBV7-8	TRBJ1-1	-	-	TGTGCCAGCAGCGCAGACAGTCAGTCGTCTTTCTTT	CASSADSQSSFF
TRBV2	TRBJ1-1	TRBD1	-	TGTGCCAGCAGTGAGAGACAGGGGCTGGACACTGAAGCTTTCTTT	CASSERQGLDTEAFF